Listed below are T cell receptor beta chains from one sample, sequenced in a study of blood T cell repertoires in COVID-19. This table comes from immunoSEQ multiplex PCR, and its TCRdb copy is limited to in-frame clones, with some not included. The top ten clones hold 7% to 9.5% of a sample with approximately 120,000 clones, 80% to 90% of them seen once. Sequenced: peripheral blood. The receptor set was obtained from a woman over 75 with active or convalescent COVID-19. The CDR3 runs from the conserved cysteine through the conserved F or W. Fields, in order: V gene, D gene, J gene, clone size, CDR3 DNA, CDR3 protein. D genes are given only for firm matches. Clone size is not always given. Where it is, it says once, few, many or a class for expanded clones.

TRBV28	.	TRBJ2-7	.	TGTGCCAGCAGTTTGGCGGGCGGTAACTCCTACGAGCAGTACTTC	CASSLAGGNSYEQYF
TRBV28	.	TRBJ1-3	.	TGTGCCAGCACCAGGCCAATTCTGGACACCATATATTTT	CASTRPILDTIYF
TRBV6-5	TRBD1	TRBJ2-7	.	TGTGCCAGCAGCGGCGTGACAGGGACCTACGAGCAGTACTTC	CASSGVTGTYEQYF
TRBV6-5	TRBD1	TRBJ1-2	.	TGTGCCAGCAAGGGACAGGGATTTGCTGGCTACACCTTC	CASKGQGFAGYTF
TRBV30	.	TRBJ2-7	once	TGTGCCTGGAATACCGGGATCCTCTACGAGCAGTACTTC	CAWNTGILYEQYF
TRBV19	.	TRBJ2-6	.	TGTGCCAGTAGTAGCGGGGTACCCTCTGGGGCCAACGTCCTGACTTTC	CASSSGVPSGANVLTF
TRBV6-4	TRBD2	TRBJ2-3	.	TGTGCCAGCAAGAGGACTAGCGGGAAGGAAGATACGCAGTATTTT	CASKRTSGKEDTQYF
TRBV12-3/TRBV12-4	.	TRBJ2-1	.	TGTGCCAGCAGTTTCGGCGGATATGAGCAGTTCTTC	CASSFGGYEQFF
TRBV7-9	TRBD2	TRBJ2-1	.	TGTGCCAGCAGCCCACCGGGACTAGCGGACAATGAGCAGTTCTTC	CASSPPGLADNEQFF
TRBV7-9	.	TRBJ2-5	.	TGTGCCAGCAGCTTTCAGATAGCCCAAGAGACCCAGTACTTC	CASSFQIAQETQYF
TRBV10-2	.	TRBJ2-7	.	TGCGCCAGCAGCCTGACAGAGTCCTACGAGCAGTACTTC	CASSLTESYEQYF
TRBV29-1	TRBD2	TRBJ2-2	.	TGCAGCGGCCTGACTAGCCGTAACACCGGGGAGCTGTTTTTT	CSGLTSRNTGELFF
TRBV9	.	TRBJ2-2	.	TGTGCCAGCGCTACTAACACTTTCGGGGAGCTGTTTTTT	CASATNTFGELFF
TRBV5-4	TRBD2	TRBJ2-5	once	TGTGCCAGCAGCTCCCAGACTAGCGGGAGGCCAGAGACCCAGTACTTC	CASSSQTSGRPETQYF
TRBV6-1	.	TRBJ2-7	.	TGTGCCAGCAGTGAAAGCGGCGGTCCCGAGCAGTACTTC	CASSESGGPEQYF
TRBV9	TRBD1	TRBJ2-2	many	TGTGCCAGCAGCCTACAGGGGTCGCTGGGCGGGGAGCTGTTTTTT	CASSLQGSLGGELFF
TRBV5-4	TRBD2	TRBJ2-3	.	TGTGCCAGCAGCTTGACTAGCGGGAGGGGAAGAGATACGCAGTATTTT	CASSLTSGRGRDTQYF
TRBV6-5	.	TRBJ1-1	.	TGTGCCAGCAGTTACCGCAAAGAGGAAGCTTTCTTT	CASSYRKEEAFF
TRBV2	TRBD1	TRBJ1-4	once	TGTGCCAGCAGCGAGACAGGGGTCGGGGAAAAACTGTTTTTT	CASSETGVGEKLFF
TRBV27	.	TRBJ2-7	medium-sized	TGTGCCAGCAGGAGCGGTAGCTCCTACGAGCAGTACTTC	CASRSGSSYEQYF
TRBV7-9	.	TRBJ1-1	.	TGTGCCAGCAGCTCCTCGAGGGAAGCTTTCTTT	CASSSSREAFF
TRBV13	TRBD2	TRBJ2-7	.	TGTGCCAGCAGCTTGGGAGCGGGATACTACGAGCAGTACTTC	CASSLGAGYYEQYF
TRBV5-5	.	TRBJ2-7	.	TGTGCCAGCAGCGACACCGGGACAACCTACGAGCAGTACTTC	CASSDTGTTYEQYF
TRBV28	.	TRBJ2-1	once	TGTGCCAGCAGTTTTGCGGGGACGATCTTGGTCCACAATGAGCAGTTCTTC	CASSFAGTILVHNEQFF
TRBV6-6	TRBD1	TRBJ1-5	.	TGTGCCAGCAGCCTAGACAGGGGTGTTCCCCAGCATTTT	CASSLDRGVPQHF
TRBV11-3	.	TRBJ1-1	.	TGTGCCAGCAGCTTATTTCGGGGGACTGAAGCTTTCTTT	CASSLFRGTEAFF
TRBV28	TRBD1	TRBJ2-1	.	TGTGCCAGCAGTTCTGACAGGGGCTTGTACAATGAGCAGTTCTTC	CASSSDRGLYNEQFF
TRBV19	.	TRBJ1-4	.	TGTGCCAGTAGTTCCGACAGGGAAAAACTGTTTTTT	CASSSDREKLFF
TRBV2	TRBD1	TRBJ1-6	few	TGTGCCAGCAGGCCGGGACAGGGGTATTCACCCCTCCACTTT	CASRPGQGYSPLHF
TRBV27	TRBD1	TRBJ2-7	few	TGTGCCAGCAGTTCACAGACAGGGGGTTCCTACGAGCAGTACTTC	CASSSQTGGSYEQYF
TRBV3-1/TRBV3-2	TRBD1	TRBJ1-5	few	TGTGCCAGCAGCCAAACCTGGGGACAGGGAAATCAGCCCCAGCATTTT	CASSQTWGQGNQPQHF
TRBV4-1	.	TRBJ1-4	.	TGCGCCAGCAGCCAAGGGGGTCGGGGATTTAATGAAAAACTGTTTTTT	CASSQGGRGFNEKLFF
TRBV5-5	TRBD2	TRBJ2-5	.	TGTGCCAGCAGCTACAGACTAGCGGGAGGCCAAGAGACCCAGTACTTC	CASSYRLAGGQETQYF
TRBV28	TRBD1	TRBJ2-3	few	TGTGCCAGCAGGGCCCGCAGGGGGAGCACAGATACGCAGTATTTT	CASRARRGSTDTQYF
TRBV19	.	TRBJ1-1	.	TGTGCCAGTAGTCCCTCTTCCGGGAGGGTTAACACTGAAGCTTTCTTT	CASSPSSGRVNTEAFF
TRBV13	TRBD1	TRBJ1-2	.	TGTGCCAGCAGCGGATGGGGACAGGGGGCGGATGGCTACACCTTC	CASSGWGQGADGYTF
TRBV10-3	TRBD1	TRBJ1-2	.	TGTGCCATCAGTGAGTCGGCAACAGGGGCCCGCCGCTATGGCTACACCTTC	CAISESATGARRYGYTF
TRBV3-1/TRBV3-2	TRBD1	TRBJ1-6	.	TGTGCCAGCAGCCCAGGACAGGGGGGTAATTCACCCCTCCACTTT	CASSPGQGGNSPLHF
TRBV6-5	TRBD1	TRBJ1-5	.	TGTGCCAGCAGTTCCCGACAGGGTGGCAATCAGCCCCAGCATTTT	CASSSRQGGNQPQHF
TRBV5-1	TRBD1	TRBJ2-1	once	TGCGCCAGCAGCCGGTCGGCTTCGGACAGGGTGTCCTACAATGAGCAGTTCTTC	CASSRSASDRVSYNEQFF
TRBV28	TRBD1	TRBJ1-1	once	TGTGCCATTCTCCAGGGGGCTGAAGCTGAAGCTTTCTTT	CAILQGAEAEAFF
TRBV12-5	.	TRBJ2-1	.	TGTGCTAGTGGCAGGTCCAGGGATGAGCAGTTCTTC	CASGRSRDEQFF
TRBV5-4	TRBD1	TRBJ1-4	.	TGTGCCAGCAGCCCGAAGGGACAGGGTTCAACTAATGAAAAACTGTTTTTT	CASSPKGQGSTNEKLFF
TRBV5-3	.	TRBJ1-5	once	TGTGCCAGAAGCCACCCGGAGGGATGGTTTCTTGTGCCCCAGCATTTT	CARSHPEGWFLVPQHF
TRBV7-3	TRBD2	TRBJ2-1	once	TGTGCCAGCAGCTTACTAGCGGGAACGGGGGATGAGCAGTTCTTC	CASSLLAGTGDEQFF